This entry describes one T cell receptor beta chain. Its antigen is not yet known. Base quality data are lacking; no much larger clone is found one base away. TCRbeta CDR3 regions were amplified from genomic DNA by means of the immunoSEQ Assay, a bias-controlled multiplex PCR. The original pipeline was this. The number of nucleated cells in each sample was estimated by amplification of reference gene primers within the assay. To quantify the absolute abundance of each unique TCRbeta CDR3 rearrangement, sequence reads were collapsed and filtered. Productive Simpson clonality was computed per sample as the square root of Simpson's diversity index over productive rearrangements. Not all clones reach the TCRdb copy of this immuneACCESS table, which keeps in-frame sequences only. Checked studies attribute under half of the gap to unresolved V genes and leave the rest unexplained. That table is the source of V, J and clone size, and D and trimming were worked out from the DNA. This sample has around 220,000 clones in its table, and 85% to 90% of those were observed once. The leading ten clones occupy 3.5% to 4.5% of the sample.

The data derive from a study of blood T cell repertoires in COVID-19 (dated by TCRdb to the early 2020s). Regarding the study in general: Samples from collaborators originated in the United States, Italy and Spain and spanned both the acute and convalescent phases of COVID-19. The repertoires were released in a freely available public database meant as a resource for research on the immune response to SARS-CoV-2. The material from the prospective study consisted of cDNA or gDNA derived from T cells, B-cell-depleted T cells, or PBMCs. Samples were obtained from the ongoing ImmuneRACE study (first 160 participants) and from 1,200 or so subjects provided by 6 global collaborators. Sample metadata almost always included a de-identified subject ID, COVID-19 status, age in years and sex. Subjects who had been exposed to COVID-19, were actively infected with it, or had recovered from it provided the deeply sampled blood TCRbeta repertoires that made up the dataset. Where HLA class I and class II types were available, the types were taken from metadata supplied by the sample provider, not from assay-based typing.

General conclusions and limits of the study: The quantity of clinical and demographic metadata differed by source and by participant and was supplied without curation.

The collaborating institutions used their own protocols to collect whole blood in K2EDTA tubes. For TCRbeta analysis, collaborators shipped samples as frozen whole blood, isolated PBMCs, or DNA extracted from either of those sample types. V is reduced by 0 bases and J by 8 bases, leaving a spacing of 17 bases between them. The germline V gene yields SGHTS for CDR1 and YDEGEE for CDR2. Reading from cysteine to phenylalanine, the CDR3 counts 16 amino acids. This entry keeps only the CDR3 DNA: 48 bases, framed from base 1. The TCR originated in a man between 50 and 59 years old with acute or convalescent COVID-19. Sequenced material: peripheral blood. Recombination connected TRBV5-8 to TRBJ1-4; TRBD1 might be the D gene, on 6 matching bases. The DNA sequence reads TGTGCCAGCAGCTTGGAAAGGGGGGGACTAAAGGAAAAACTGTTTTTT. It encodes CASSLERGGLKEKLFF.